The 6 T cell receptor beta chains below all came from one sample that was sequenced in a study of blood T cell repertoires in COVID-19. Only in-frame clones appear in the TCRdb table, and some are missing; sequencing was by immunoSEQ multiplex PCR. This sample has 150,000 to 200,000 clones; more than 75% occur once, and the top ten carry around 16%. Sequencing was performed on PBMCs or T cells enriched from blood (not recorded which). The receptors here all came from a woman between 50 and 59 years old with acute COVID-19.

This clone was seen once. The rearrangement uses TRBV28 and TRBJ1-3; TRBD1 matches 9 bases. The germline V gene encodes CDR1 MDHEN and CDR2 SYDVKM. V shed 11 bases, J shed 4 bases, and the junction held 6 bases outside the gene matches. This CDR3 spans 13 amino acids. The CDR3 DNA is TGTGCCGGAGGGGACAGGGTAGGAAACACCATATATTTT. It codes for CAGGDRVGNTIYF.

The rearrangement joins TRBV5-1 to TRBJ1-1, with a weak D call TRBD1 (5 bases). Germline V gives CDR1 SGHRS, CDR2 YFSETQ. The CDR3 extends over 15 amino acids. Trimming shortened V by 4 bases and J by 1 base, and 14 bases separated the two germline ends. CDR3 in amino acids: CASSPWGAANTEAFF. CDR3 nucleotides: TGCGCCAGCAGCCCGTGGGGCGCCGCGAACACTGAAGCTTTCTTT.

CDR3 amino acids: CASSSGGLNGNQPQHF. As DNA, the CDR3 is TGTGCCAGCAGCTCCGGGGGGCTTAATGGCAATCAGCCCCAGCATTTT. The chain recombines TRBV7-8 with TRBJ1-5, with D possibly being TRBD1 (6 bases). This CDR3 has 16 residues. Germline values: CDR1 SGHVS, CDR2 FQNEAQ. Trimming pared 4 bases from V and 2 bases from J, leaving 15 bases between.

V and J are TRBV28 and TRBJ2-5, with a tentative D call TRBD2 (5 bases). Trimming removed 6 bases at V and 14 bases at J, with 19 bases between. This CDR3 spans 12 amino acids. Germline-derived CDR1 and CDR2 are MDHEN and SYDVKM. The CDR3 DNA follows: TGTGCCAGCAGGGACGTCGGGGAGACCCCCTACTTC. It encodes CASRDVGETPYF.

The chain recombines TRBV18 with TRBJ1-2, with 8 bases fitting TRBD1. The V gene end was trimmed by 3 bases and the J gene end by 4 bases; junction bases not matched to a gene: 4. Germline lookup yields CDR1 KGHSH and CDR2 LQKENI. The CDR3 is 14 residues long. The CDR3 spells CASSPAGGSYGYTF. The CDR3 DNA sequence: TGTGCCAGCTCACCGGCAGGGGGCTCCTATGGCTACACCTTC.

The chain is built from TRBV28 and TRBJ1-5, with D possibly matching TRBD1 (5 bases). V was clipped by 6 bases and J by 0 bases, with 18 bases between them. This CDR3 has 17 residues. Germline V lookup: CDR1 MDHEN, CDR2 SYDVKM. The CDR3 spells CASSPWAGGGSNQPQHF. The DNA of the CDR3 is TGTGCCAGCAGCCCTTGGGCGGGGGGAGGTAGCAATCAGCCCCAGCATTTT.